The sequence of this T cell receptor (beta chain) was determined in a study of blood T cell repertoires in COVID-19. Study information: The United States, Italy and Spain provided the acute and convalescent COVID-19 samples. Nucleic acid was either cDNA or gDNA, and it came from T cells, B-cell-depleted T cells, or PBMCs.

V was pared by 1 base and J by 8 bases, with 9 bases of the junction left unmatched. Germline V lookup: CDR1 SGDLS, CDR2 YYNGEE. This CDR3 has 16 amino acids. Original processing methods: Scientists estimated how many nucleated cells there were by amplifying reference gene primers. Repertoires were generated with immunoSEQ multiplex PCR, while TCRdb's copy carries only in-frame clones and drops some. V and J calls and clone size are those listed in that table; D and trimming were worked out from the DNA. The sample records under 150,000 clones, 88% being singletons. The sequence came from a human donor in a cohort sampled during active COVID-19. Sequenced input: peripheral blood. The genes are TRBV9 and TRBJ1-4; 9 bases line up with TRBD1. In DNA form, the CDR3 reads TGTGCCAGCAGCGTAAGGGGTGGGACAGGGACCGAAAAACTGTTTTTT. This sequence encodes CASSVRGGTGTEKLFF. The full variable domain, its missing parts supplied by reference TRBV9 and TRBJ1-4, is DSGVTQTPKHLITATGQRVTLRCSPRSGDLSVYWYQQSLDQGLQFLIQYYNGEERAKGNILERFSAQQFPDLHSELNLSSLELGDSALYFCASSVRGGTGTEKLFFGSGTQLSVL.